The next 13 T cell receptor beta chains were all read from a single sample in a study of shared clonotypes between healthy human individuals. Measured with immunoSEQ multiplex PCR; TCRdb has only the in-frame clones, and not every one. The sample holds about 980,000 clones, over 60% seen once. The sample comprised memory CD4+ T cells sorted from blood. The subset is: CD45RA-negative fraction. The source is a man younger than 35 in good health.

The CDR3 sequence: CASKWMNRDSEQYF. The CDR3 bases are TGTGCCAGTAAGTGGATGAACAGGGATTCCGAGCAGTACTTC. This chain links TRBV19 with TRBJ2-7, with a possible D match to TRBD1 (6 bases). V gave up 7 bases and J gave up 6 bases, with 19 bases separating them. CDR3 length: 14 residues. CDR1 LNHDA and CDR2 SQIVND come from the germline V gene (reference sequence).

The genes are TRBV4-2 and TRBJ2-4, with D hard to call. With 2 bases removed from V and 0 bases from J, the gap between germline ends came to 14 bases. The CDR3 covers 17 residues. CDR1 is LGHNA, CDR2 YNFKEQ, per germline. CDR3 nucleotide sequence: TGTGCCAGCAGCCAATCTCGGCAGTCTCCAGCCAAAAACATTCAGTACTTC. Encoded protein: CASSQSRQSPAKNIQYF.

The chain combines TRBV11-2 with TRBJ2-7, with a possible D match to TRBD2 (6 bases). The germline V gene encodes CDR1 SGHAT and CDR2 FQNNGV. This CDR3 spans 16 amino acids. The germline V and J ends were trimmed by 0 bases and 3 bases, with 15 bases remaining between them. This CDR3 reads CASSLEVAGFIYEQYF. Written as DNA, the CDR3 is TGTGCCAGCAGCTTAGAAGTTGCGGGGTTTATCTACGAGCAGTACTTC.

The gene calls are TRBV30 and TRBJ1-5; D perhaps matches TRBD1 (5 bases). Germline values: CDR1 GTSNPN, CDR2 SVGIG (reference sequence). The CDR3 consists of 14 residues. V lost 3 bases and J lost 6, with 15 bases in between. CDR3 in DNA: TGTGCCTGGAGAAGTGGGGGTTTGGGTCAGCCCCAGCATTTT. Encoded protein: CAWRSGGLGQPQHF.

The rearrangement links TRBV15 to TRBJ1-6; D is undetermined. V was pared by 8 bases and J by 4 bases, with 9 bases between. CDR1 is LNHNV and CDR2 is YYDKDF in the germline V gene (reference sequence). The CDR3 consists of 13 residues. In nucleotides, the CDR3 is TGTGCCACCCGTGGGGTTTATAATTCACCCCTCCACTTT. Translating it yields CATRGVYNSPLHF.

This clone was observed a few times. The chain employs TRBV6-5 and TRBJ1-6; D unclear. There are 12 residues in the CDR3. V dropped 4 bases and J dropped 7 bases, with 5 bases sitting between them. Looked up from germline, CDR1 is MNHEY and CDR2 is SVGAGI. The CDR3 sequence is CASSSVNSPLHF. The CDR3 region has the DNA TGTGCCAGCAGTTCGGTGAATTCACCCCTCCACTTT.

Concerning this clone itself: The CDR3 ends on some other residue instead of the conserved phenylalanine or tryptophan, so this is likely a read error. It is unclear where the CDR3 begins or ends on the DNA, so no DNA is shown, and the CDR3 is as TCRdb lists it. The rearrangement uses TRBV20-1 and TRBJ1-2; the table's D call, TRBD1, was not checked against the DNA. Ends included, the CDR3 has 8 residues. Germline CDR1 is DFQATT and CDR2 is SNEGSKA (reference sequence). The CDR3 loop reads CSAKGQVL.

This clone was seen more than once but under ten times. V usage is TRBV2 and J usage is TRBJ2-2; the D gene is possibly TRBD2 (5 bases). Germline V gene lookup returns CDR1 SNHLY and CDR2 FYNNEI. Trimming took off 5 bases at V and 6 bases at J, with 13 bases between the two ends. This CDR3 contains 14 residues. The CDR3 sequence is CASSRIERSGELFF. Here the CDR3 DNA reads TGTGCCAGCAGTAGGATTGAGCGGTCCGGGGAGCTGTTTTTT.

The rearrangement uses TRBV11-2 and TRBJ2-7; TRBD1 or TRBD2 may be the D gene (5 bases each). Germline assignment: CDR1 SGHAT and CDR2 FQNNGV. V lost 5 bases to trimming and J lost 0 bases, with 14 bases between them. The CDR3 spans 15 residues. CDR3 sequence reads: CASSPQGAGSYEQYF. In DNA form, the CDR3 reads TGTGCCAGCAGCCCGCAAGGGGCGGGCTCCTACGAGCAGTACTTC.

The chain carries TRBV7-8 and TRBJ2-3; 11 bases map to TRBD2. V gave up 2 bases and J gave up 0 bases; unmatched junction bases: 4. This CDR3 spans 17 amino acids. CDR1 and CDR2 from the germline V gene are SGHVS and FQNEAQ. The CDR3 sequence is CASSLLGLAASTDTQYF. The CDR3 DNA is TGTGCCAGCAGCTTATTGGGACTAGCGGCCAGCACAGATACGCAGTATTTT. The whole variable domain, remainder taken from reference TRBV7-8 and TRBJ2-3, is GAGVSQSPRYKVAKRGQDVALRCDPISGHVSLFWYQQALGQGPEFLTYFQNEAQLDKSGLPSDRFFAERPEGSVSTLKIQRTQQEDSAVYLCASSLLGLAASTDTQYFGPGTRLTVL.

The chain uses TRBV15 and TRBJ2-7; TRBD1 agrees at 7 bases. Germline assignment: CDR1 LNHNV and CDR2 YYDKDF (reference sequence). J gave up 0 bases and V 6 bases, and 5 bases lay outside the gene matches. The CDR3 covers 14 residues. The CDR3 here is CATRMTGSSYEQYF. The CDR3 nucleotides are TGTGCCACCAGGATGACAGGGAGCTCCTACGAGCAGTACTTC.

Details on this clone: The junction does not match germline at one end; this may be a read error. This chain links TRBV15 with TRBJ1-1; D is undetermined. The CDR3 length is 14 residues. Germline V gene data show CDR1 as LNHNV and CDR2 as YYDKDF (reference sequence). CDR3 in amino acids: CATSGEIGIRGAFF. In DNA, the CDR3 is TGTGCCACCAGCGGAGAGATAGGGATACGAGGAGCTTTCTTT.

This chain uses TRBV5-4 with TRBJ1-2; D is ambiguous. This CDR3 has 13 residues. The germline V gene encodes CDR1 SGHNT and CDR2 YYREEE (reference sequence). V shed 3 bases and J shed 4 bases, with 10 bases lying between them. The CDR3 nucleotides read TGTGCCAGCAGCTCGGACGGGATCTATGGCTACACCTTC. It codes for CASSSDGIYGYTF.